This T cell receptor (beta chain) was sequenced during a study of TIL therapy for anti-PD-1-resistant metastatic lung cancer (dated by TCRdb to about 2021). Study-level background: Tumors were harvested before any PD-1/PD-L1 blockade; patients then received nivolumab, and those progressing received lymphodepletion, expanded TIL infusion and IL-2. Among the enrolled patients, the median age was about 50 years (range 38-75), and the median tumor PD-L1 proportion score was under 6.5%. The cohort was composed predominantly of lung adenocarcinoma, with a few EGFR-mutant and two ALK-rearranged tumors included, and half of patients were identified as current or former smokers. Across the cohort, whole-exome sequencing showed a median non-synonymous tumor mutation burden of 1.5 mutations per megabase. Tumor and peripheral blood T cell receptor beta sequencing was used to track clonotypes across tumor, expanded TIL product and serial blood samples.

A note on this clone: The specificity of this receptor is unknown. Per-base qualities were not stored, and no clone one base away is much larger.

The CDR3 runs 15 amino acids, cysteine and phenylalanine included. The entry retains the CDR3 DNA only, 45 bases that are in frame from base 1. V is trimmed back by 5 bases and J by 0 bases, and the junction contains 4 bases that no gene match accounts for. The germline V gene encodes CDR1 SGHTA and CDR2 FQGNSA. General findings and caveats noted by the study authors: The cohort was highly selected, including more treatment-naive, never-smoker and oncogene-addicted patients than is typical, which limits generalizability. Infused TIL clonotypes partially replaced the baseline peripheral repertoire then decayed over months, with no apparent association between persistence and response. The study protocol defined all tumor marker inferences as exploratory.

The intended sense of this specimen's time point label: pre-treatment sample, taken before nivolumab and TIL therapy. A phase I trial run at two centers enrolled adults with stage 4 NSCLC between October 2017 and 2020. Samples were obtained from a single-arm, open-label phase I trial in which tumor-infiltrating lymphocyte therapy with nivolumab was evaluated in advanced non-small cell lung cancer. Mononuclear cells from blood collected in EDTA tubes were isolated on a Ficoll gradient and snap-frozen as pellets, and DNA was then extracted using a Qiagen mini-prep kit. The immunoSEQ v3 hsTCRB kit was used to amplify TCR beta CDR3 regions from genomic DNA through bias-controlled multiplex PCR. An Illumina NextSeq 500 was used to sequence the TCR libraries, reaching roughly 2.2 million read pairs at survey level or about 4.5-6 million at deep level. Turning to the authors' computational methods: V, D and J genes were assigned, non-productive sequences were removed, and clonality was reported by immunoSEQ Analyzer software. Repertoires were compared using productive Simpson clonality and Morisita overlap index of productive TRB rearrangements between infused TIL and blood. For each clone in blood, the absolute clonotype count was estimated by multiplying the lymphocyte count by the CD3+ fraction and by the clone's productive frequency. The clones in this table, taken by TCRdb from immuneACCESS, are in-frame only. Not every clone is retained; where verified, under half of the shortfall comes from an unresolved V gene, and the cause of the rest is unknown. V and J calls and clone size come straight from that table; D and trimming were deduced from the DNA. A total of tens of thousands of clones appear in this sample, 79% of them only once. The ten most abundant clones make up 4% to 6% of the sample.

The sequenced sample was blood, obtained at baseline. The sequence links TRBV7-2 to TRBJ1-3; 7 bases in between match TRBD1. The clonotype was recovered from a woman between 30 and 85 years old with non-small cell lung cancer. The CDR3 in this case is CASSQGGISGNTIYF. The DNA sequence is given as TGTGCCAGCAGCCAGGGGGGAATCTCTGGAAACACCATATATTTT.